Sequencing of this TCR beta chain was carried out in a study of cytomegalovirus exposure and HLA in healthy donors (dated by TCRdb to about 2017). As for the study more broadly: A later analysis indicated that the 90 to 150 validation repertoires were generated on the platform also employed for the 600 to 750 repertoires of the first cohort. The study was designed to test whether signatures of past pathogen exposure could be identified by cataloging public T cell receptors. A separate validation cohort of over a hundred different subjects was used in addition to the roughly 700-subject first cohort. The study combined high-throughput TCR immunosequencing, statistical association of individual TCRs with disease status, and machine learning to predict cytomegalovirus infection status.

The donors were included in the validation cohort of roughly 120 subjects, a group kept apart from the roughly 670-subject first cohort. Study-wide findings and limitations: Across donors, most TCR sequences were observed very rarely, whereas some public TCRs were present in many individuals. A few of the identified cytomegalovirus-associated TCR beta chains were confirmed in vitro to be specific for cytomegalovirus antigens. Of the cluster scores, approximately 95% were above 0 in a later analysis, which found that TCRs clustered in the first cohort also tended to co-occur in the 110 or so validation repertoires. The classifier was reported to diagnose cytomegalovirus status with high specificity and sensitivity in both the original cohort and the validation cohort. The authors suggested that the approach could potentially be generalized to other disease states and immunological phenotypes. The study gave a list of over 150 TCR beta chains associated with cytomegalovirus. A later analysis had no HLA typing for the validation cohort, so co-occurrence there was scored across all 130 or so repertoires.

About this clone itself: Its cognate antigen has yet to be identified. Nothing much larger sits one base from this clone, and base qualities are not available.

Trimming removed 5 bases from V and 2 bases from J, leaving 14 bases between the germline ends. CDR1 is given as SGHTA and CDR2 as FQGTGA, both from the germline V gene. Inclusive of the bounding cysteine and phenylalanine, the CDR3 is 15 residues long. Left in the record is the CDR3 DNA by itself, 45 bases read in frame from the first base. Libraries were made using the immunoSEQ multiplex PCR assay. The paper's data handling went like this. A statistical classification framework was built for diagnosing cytomegalovirus status from the catalog of TCR beta chain sequences. In its TCRdb copy, this immuneACCESS table keeps in-frame sequences only and misses some clones. Where compared with another copy, unresolved V genes explain less than half of these, and the others have no known cause. The D gene and trimming were derived from the DNA, and the V and J assignments and clone size from that table. This sample gives about 98,000 clones in total; about 90% of them show up just once. The ten most abundant clones make up about 6% of the sample.

The source of this sequence is a man aged 18-30 years in good health and CMV-seropositive. The V gene is TRBV7-3 and the J gene is TRBJ2-3; the D gene is possibly TRBD2, with 6 bases matching. Sequencing was done on a sample of PBMCs. This receptor carries the CDR3 CASSPLAALTDTQYF. In nucleotide form, the sequence is TGTGCCAGCAGCCCACTAGCAGCCCTCACAGATACGCAGTATTTT.